Listed here are 19 T cell receptor beta chains from one sample, sequenced in a study of blood T cell repertoires in COVID-19. Repertoires were generated with immunoSEQ multiplex PCR, while TCRdb's copy carries only in-frame clones and drops some. The sample has tens of thousands of clones; about nine tenths are singletons. The sequencing input was peripheral blood. The source is a woman in her seventies with active COVID-19.

The chain combines TRBV5-1 with TRBJ2-7, with 9 bases fitting TRBD1. CDR1 and CDR2 (germline): SGHRS, YFSETQ. The CDR3 runs to 15 residues. V gave up 4 bases and J gave up 5 bases; unmatched junction bases: 10. For the CDR3, the DNA is TGCGCCAGCAGCCGAGTAGGGACAGGGAAGAACGAGCAGTACTTC. Its protein is CASSRVGTGKNEQYF.

The chain uses TRBV6-5 and TRBJ2-2, with 8 bases identical to TRBD2. Germline V gene sequence: CDR1 MNHEY, CDR2 SVGAGI. With V trimmed by 6 bases and J by 6 bases, 9 bases remained unmatched. This CDR3 has 15 amino acids. In DNA form, the CDR3 reads TGTGCCAGCAGCTATGGGACTAGAAGGTCCGGGGAGCTGTTTTTT. This sequence encodes CASSYGTRRSGELFF.

The chain links TRBV16 to TRBJ1-2; D gene uncertain. V lost 1 base and J lost 4, with 16 bases in between. The V gene's germline CDR1 is KGHSY and CDR2 FQNENV. This CDR3 is 16 amino acids long. The DNA of the CDR3 is TGTGCCAGCAGCCAATGGGAGGGTATTAATTCCTATGGCTACACCTTC. Its translation is CASSQWEGINSYGYTF.

This clone was observed a handful of times. The chain joins TRBV3-1 (or the pseudogene TRBV3-2) to TRBJ2-5; tentative D call: TRBD2 (6 bases). Trimming stripped 1 base from V and 5 bases from J, with 11 bases between. This CDR3 spans 14 amino acids. Germline V gives CDR1 LGHDT, CDR2 YNNKEL (reference sequence). This chain's CDR3 is CASSQVWGDETQYF. The CDR3, as DNA: TGTGCCAGCAGCCAAGTTTGGGGGGACGAGACCCAGTACTTC.

This chain links TRBV2 with TRBJ2-6; 11 bases match TRBD2. This CDR3 is 16 amino acids long. V was pared by 7 bases and J by 4 bases, with 6 bases of the junction left unmatched. The germline V gene has CDR1 SNHLY and CDR2 FYNNEI. The CDR3 loop is CASNLAGGPGANVLTF. The DNA for the CDR3 is TGTGCCAGCAATTTAGCGGGGGGGCCAGGGGCCAACGTCCTGACTTTC.

The chain has TRBV7-8 and TRBJ1-3; the D is unclear. This CDR3 comprises 15 residues. V lost 5 bases and J 0 bases, leaving 11 bases between the germline ends. Looked up from germline, CDR1 is SGHVS and CDR2 is FQNEAQ. The CDR3 is CASSEEDGSGNTIYF. The CDR3 DNA is TGTGCCAGCAGCGAGGAGGATGGCTCTGGAAACACCATATATTTT.

The chain carries TRBV4-1 and TRBJ2-1, with 7 bases that match TRBD1. Germline V gene data show CDR1 as MGHRA and CDR2 as YSYEKL. CDR3 length: 12 amino acids. V dropped 7 bases and J dropped 9; count of bases not matched to a gene: 6. DNA of the CDR3: TGCGCCAGCACAGGGGGAGCCGGTGAGCAGTTCTTC. It specifies CASTGGAGEQFF.

This rearrangement joins TRBV3-1 (or the pseudogene TRBV3-2) to TRBJ1-1, with 8 positions matching TRBD1. From germline, CDR1 is LGHDT and CDR2 YNNKEL (reference sequence). The ends lost 1 base at V and 6 bases at J; junction bases unmatched: 7. The CDR3 length is 15 residues. CDR3 amino acids: CASSQGDRRRAEAFF. The CDR3 coding sequence is TGTGCCAGCAGCCAAGGGGACAGGCGAAGGGCTGAAGCTTTCTTT.

This clone was seen more than once but under ten times. This rearrangement joins TRBV29-1 to TRBJ2-7; D is unclear. The CDR3 has 11 residues. The V and J ends lost 0 bases and 7 bases respectively, with 7 bases between them. From germline, CDR1 is SQVTM and CDR2 ANQGSEA. The chain's CDR3 is CSVEDSREQYF. CDR3 nucleotide sequence: TGCAGCGTTGAAGACAGCAGGGAGCAGTACTTC.

In this sample, this clone turned up once. The rearrangement links TRBV18 to TRBJ2-3; 8 bases line up with TRBD2. CDR3 length equals 15 residues. Trimming cost V 7 bases and J 2 bases; bases outside gene matches: 8. The germline CDR1 and CDR2 sequences are KGHSH and LQKENI. This CDR3 reads CASCTGRGPTDTQYF. CDR3 DNA: TGTGCCAGCTGCACCGGGAGGGGCCCCACAGATACGCAGTATTTT.

The J gene is TRBJ1-2, the V gene TRBV18; D remains unclear. Germline V gene data show CDR1 as KGHSH and CDR2 as LQKENI. V lost 3 bases, J lost 2 bases, and 13 bases lay in between. This CDR3 is built from 15 residues. The CDR3 loop is CASSPSEEGNYGYTF. CDR3 DNA: TGTGCCAGCTCACCGTCCGAGGAGGGAAACTATGGCTACACCTTC.

V gene TRBV9 combines with J gene TRBJ1-4; tentatively, D is TRBD1 (6 bases). This CDR3 spans 15 amino acids. Per germline, CDR1 SGDLS and CDR2 YYNGEE. V was cut by 3 bases and J by 7 bases, with 16 bases left in between. CDR3 sequence: CASSGQGGASEKLFF. CDR3 in DNA: TGTGCCAGCAGCGGACAAGGGGGGGCGAGTGAAAAACTGTTTTTT. The full variable domain, with the rest looked up from reference TRBV9 and TRBJ1-4, is DSGVTQTPKHLITATGQRVTLRCSPRSGDLSVYWYQQSLDQGLQFLIQYYNGEERAKGNILERFSAQQFPDLHSELNLSSLELGDSALYFCASSGQGGASEKLFFGSGTQLSVL.

The chain combines TRBV5-1 with TRBJ2-7, with 10 positions matching TRBD1. This CDR3 is 15 amino acids long. The V gene end was trimmed by 6 bases and the J gene end by 5 bases; junction bases not matched to a gene: 11. Germline V lookup: CDR1 SGHRS, CDR2 YFSETQ. CDR3 region: CASTTAGTGVHEQYF. CDR3 sequence (DNA): TGCGCCAGCACGACCGCCGGGACAGGGGTCCACGAGCAGTACTTC. Full variable domain (missing parts from reference TRBV5-1 and TRBJ2-7): KAGVTQTPRYLIKTRGQQVTLSCSPISGHRSVSWYQQTPGQGLQFLFEYFSETQRNKGNFPGRFSGRQFSNSRSEMNVSTLELGDSALYLCASTTAGTGVHEQYFGPGTRLTVT.

The rearrangement links TRBV6-6 to TRBJ1-3; a possible D gene is TRBD1 (6 bases). In germline, CDR1 is MNHNY, CDR2 SVGAGI (reference sequence). This CDR3 is built from 16 residues. The V gene lost 6 bases and the J gene lost 0 bases, with 15 bases spanning the gap. The DNA for the CDR3 is TGTGCCAGCAGAGACCCCCCAGGGGTCTCTGGAAACACCATATATTTT. Its translation is CASRDPPGVSGNTIYF.

The chain has TRBV5-1 and TRBJ1-5, with unresolved D. Trimming left V 4 bases short and J 3 bases short, with 8 bases between. Looked up from germline, CDR1 is SGHRS and CDR2 is YFSETQ. The CDR3 is 13 residues long. DNA for the CDR3: TGCGCCAGCAGCACGGGGATCAATCAGCCCCAGCATTTT. As protein: CASSTGINQPQHF.

This clone was detected only a few times. The gene calls are TRBV4-2 and TRBJ1-5, with D perhaps TRBD1 (6 bases). The CDR3 loop spans 17 amino acids. The ends were cut back, 0 bases at V and 5 bases at J, with 17 bases in the middle. Germline CDR1 reads LGHNA; CDR2 reads YNFKEQ. The DNA of the CDR3 is TGTGCCAGCAGCCAAGATTTCGGGGGGGCTTGGGATCAGCCCCAGCATTTT. Translation: CASSQDFGGAWDQPQHF.

This clone was seen once. The rearrangement joins TRBV19 to TRBJ1-2; D is perhaps TRBD1 (5 bases). This CDR3 is built from 14 residues. Germline CDR1 reads LNHDA; CDR2 reads SQIVND (reference sequence). The V end was cut by 3 bases, the J end by 0 bases, with 8 bases between. The CDR3 DNA sequence: TGTGCCAGTAGTATCCAGGGCACTAACTATGGCTACACCTTC. Translating gives CASSIQGTNYGYTF.

The rearrangement links TRBV5-8 to TRBJ1-5; no firm D call. Germline V gene lookup returns CDR1 SGHTS and CDR2 YDEGEE. Trimming took 0 bases from V and 9 from J, leaving 7 bases between them. There are 12 residues in the CDR3. The CDR3 is CASSLAVRPQHF. The DNA for the CDR3 is TGTGCCAGCAGCTTGGCCGTGAGGCCCCAGCATTTT.

This clone has a single count. The V and J genes are TRBV19 and TRBJ2-7; D not certain. Germline CDR1 LNHDA, CDR2 SQIVND (reference sequence). The CDR3 is made up of 14 amino acids. V lost 9 bases to trimming and J lost 0 bases, with 15 bases between them. In nucleotides, the CDR3 is TGTGCCAGCTCCCAGACACCGAGCTCCTACGAGCAGTACTTC. Translation: CASSQTPSSYEQYF.